The 23 T cell receptor beta chains reported below all come from one sample, sequenced in a study of blood T cell repertoires in COVID-19. Here immunoSEQ multiplex PCR was the method, and the copy in TCRdb shows in-frame clones only, minus some. The sample has 120,000 or so clones, 55% to 70% seen once; the top ten hold 2% to 2.5%. What was sequenced was peripheral blood. These receptors were taken from a woman in her seventies with acute or convalescent COVID-19.

The chain is built from TRBV5-1 and TRBJ2-3, with 13 bases matching TRBD2. Germline CDR1 and CDR2: SGHRS and YFSETQ. The CDR3 consists of 18 residues. The J segment lost 0 bases and the V segment lost 0 bases, leaving 4 bases of the junction unmatched. The CDR3 DNA reads TGCGCCAGCAGCTTGGGACTAGCGGGGGGCTCTAGCACAGATACGCAGTATTTT. Translated, it gives CASSLGLAGGSSTDTQYF.

This chain joins TRBV7-9 and TRBJ2-7, with D maybe TRBD2 (5 bases). CDR3 length: 15 residues. The V gene lost 1 base and the J gene lost 4 bases, with 14 bases spanning the gap. Germline CDR1 is SEHNR and CDR2 is FQNEAQ (reference sequence). The CDR3 DNA sequence: TGTGCCAGCAGCTTAGAAGAGGGTCTCGGGTACGAGCAGTACTTC. It codes for CASSLEEGLGYEQYF.

The rearrangement links TRBV18 to TRBJ1-2; no clear D. Between the trimmed V and J ends, which lost 4 bases and 8 bases, there was a span of 17 bases. CDR1 KGHSH and CDR2 LQKENI come from the germline V gene. The CDR3 sequence is 14 residues long. The CDR3 protein is CASSHDIQGSGYTF. The CDR3 region has the DNA TGTGCCAGCTCACACGACATCCAAGGGAGCGGCTACACCTTC.

This clone has a handful of counts. The chain uses TRBV6-6 and TRBJ1-5, with TRBD1 matching over 10 bases. V lost 5 bases, J lost 4 bases, and 2 bases stayed unmatched. The germline V gene has CDR1 MNHNY and CDR2 SVGAGI (reference sequence). The CDR3 is 14 residues long. The CDR3 region is CASSGQGENQPQHF. Written as DNA, the CDR3 is TGTGCCAGCAGTGGACAGGGGGAGAATCAGCCCCAGCATTTT.

This clone turned up a few times. The chain links TRBV18 to TRBJ2-7; 8 positions match TRBD2. V was pared by 4 bases and J by 0 bases, with 8 bases of the junction left unmatched. Germline V gene lookup returns CDR1 KGHSH and CDR2 LQKENI. The CDR3 contains 16 residues. The CDR3 protein is CASSRNPGGSSYEQYF. In nucleotides, the CDR3 is TGTGCCAGCTCACGTAACCCGGGAGGGAGCTCCTACGAGCAGTACTTC.

The rearrangement joins TRBV5-4 to TRBJ2-7, with 8 bases identical to TRBD2. Unmatched junction bases numbered 8, after V lost 5 bases and J lost 4 bases. CDR3 length: 14 amino acids. CDR1 is SGHNT, CDR2 YYREEE, per germline (reference sequence). CDR3 loop: CASSQSGSPYEQYF. The CDR3 DNA follows: TGTGCCAGCAGTCAGAGCGGGAGTCCGTACGAGCAGTACTTC.

The J gene is TRBJ1-1, the V gene TRBV3-1 (or the pseudogene TRBV3-2); 7 positions agree with TRBD1. Germline V gene data show CDR1 as LGHDT and CDR2 as YNNKEL (reference sequence). CDR3 length: 15 amino acids. V gave up 4 bases and J gave up 7 bases; unmatched junction bases: 12. This chain's CDR3 is CASSPGQTLGREAFF. DNA for the CDR3: TGTGCCAGCAGCCCGGGACAGACCCTGGGGCGTGAAGCTTTCTTT.

This clone occurred many times. This sample also contains other DNA sequences that code for the same CDR3. The rearrangement joins TRBV19 to TRBJ2-7, with TRBD1 identical over 11 bases. J gave up 4 bases and V 4 bases, and 6 bases lay outside the gene matches. Germline CDR1 is LNHDA and CDR2 is SQIVND (reference sequence). The CDR3 is made up of 15 amino acids. For the CDR3, the DNA is TGTGCCAGTAGTACTTCCGGGACAGGGGGATACGAGCAGTACTTC. Protein product: CASSTSGTGGYEQYF.

The chain uses TRBV3-1 (or the pseudogene TRBV3-2) and TRBJ2-7; D might be TRBD2 (5 bases). The V end lost 3 bases, the J end lost 6 bases, and 12 bases lay between the germline ends. Germline CDR1 LGHDT, CDR2 YNNKEL (reference sequence). The CDR3 has 13 amino acids. CDR3 protein: CASSQSAGTEQYF. DNA of the CDR3: TGTGCCAGCAGCCAGTCCGCGGGCACCGAGCAGTACTTC.

V is TRBV13 and J is TRBJ2-7; no clear D gene. The germline CDR1 and CDR2 sequences are PRHDT and FYEKMQ (reference sequence). The germline V and J ends were trimmed by 0 bases and 5 bases, with 2 bases remaining between them. This CDR3 region has 11 residues. The CDR3: CASSLGDEQYF. The CDR3 bases are TGTGCCAGCAGCTTAGGCGACGAGCAGTACTTC.

V is TRBV7-9 and J is TRBJ2-5; 7 bases are shared with TRBD1. Germline V CDR1 and CDR2: SEHNR, FQNEAQ (reference sequence). With 6 bases clipped from V and 8 bases from J, the junction kept 9 bases outside the gene matches. The CDR3 totals 13 residues. CDR3: CASSSDRLGTQYF. CDR3 in DNA: TGTGCCAGCAGTTCGGACAGGTTAGGAACCCAGTACTTC.

The chain is built from TRBV21-1 and TRBJ2-7; the table's D call, TRBD1, was not checked against the DNA. TRBV21-1 counts as a pseudogene. The length of the CDR3 is 16 residues. CDR3 sequence reads: CASSKRTGTGEDEQYF. CDR3 DNA: TGTGCCAGCAGCAAGAGGACCGGGACAGGGGAGGACGAGCAGTACTTC.

The chain recombines TRBV29-1 with TRBJ2-2; the D gene is possibly TRBD2 (6 bases). Germline-derived CDR1 and CDR2 are SQVTM and ANQGSEA. This CDR3 has 13 residues. V was cut by 4 bases and J by 8 bases, with 14 bases left in between. The chain's CDR3 is CSVVRGGRGELFF. The CDR3 nucleotides read TGCAGCGTTGTGCGGGGTGGAAGAGGGGAGCTGTTTTTT.

The CDR3 protein is CASSITGQVGTEAFF. In nucleotides, the CDR3 is TGTGCCAGTAGTATAACGGGACAGGTTGGGACTGAAGCTTTCTTT. The V call is TRBV19, the J call TRBJ1-1; TRBD1 matches at 8 bases. V shed 2 bases and J 5 bases; nucleotides not matched to a gene: 7. Germline V CDR1 and CDR2: LNHDA, SQIVND (reference sequence). CDR3 length: 15 residues.

This chain links TRBV12-3 or TRBV12-4 with TRBJ1-1; no firm D call. The V gene lost 4 bases and the J gene lost 7 bases, with 4 bases spanning the gap. CDR3 length: 10 residues. The CDR3 loop reads CASSSDEAFF. The DNA for the CDR3 is TGTGCCAGCAGTTCAGATGAAGCTTTCTTT.

In this sample, this clone turned up once. The chain couples TRBV19 to TRBJ2-5; the D gene is possibly TRBD1 (6 bases). The V end lost 7 bases, the J end lost 2 bases, and 8 bases lay between the germline ends. The germline gives CDR1 LNHDA, CDR2 SQIVND (reference sequence). The CDR3 runs 12 residues. CDR3 region: CASKDSQETQYF. The CDR3 bases are TGTGCCAGTAAGGACAGTCAAGAGACCCAGTACTTC. Drawing the rest from reference TRBV19 and TRBJ2-5, the complete variable domain is DGGITQSPKYLFRKEGQNVTLSCEQNLNHDAMYWYRQDPGQGLRLIYYSQIVNDFQKGDIAEGYSVSREKKESFPLTVTSAQKNPTAFYLCASKDSQETQYFGPGTRLLVL.

This clone has just a few counts. V usage is TRBV6-5 and J usage is TRBJ1-5, with 11 bases aligning to TRBD1. CDR1 and CDR2 from the germline V gene are MNHEY and SVGAGI. The CDR3 extends over 15 amino acids. V lost 8 bases and J lost 4; bases outside the gene matches: 7. The CDR3 loop reads CASRDRGSGNQPQHF. The CDR3 nucleotides are TGTGCCAGCCGGGACAGGGGGAGCGGAAATCAGCCCCAGCATTTT.

This rearrangement joins TRBV18 to TRBJ2-7; 7 nucleotides match TRBD2. This CDR3 has 14 residues. Germline CDR1 is KGHSH and CDR2 is LQKENI. The V segment lost 6 bases and the J segment 6 bases; nucleotides outside the gene matches: 11. The CDR3, as DNA: TGTGCCAGCTCTTCCGACGGGGGGTCACGCGAGCAGTACTTC. This codes for CASSSDGGSREQYF.

V is TRBV29-1 and J is TRBJ2-6; D unclear. Looked up from germline, CDR1 is SQVTM and CDR2 is ANQGSEA. This CDR3 comprises 14 residues. V lost 4 bases and J lost 4, with 11 bases in between. The CDR3 is CSVVQAPGANVLTF. DNA of the CDR3: TGCAGCGTTGTTCAGGCTCCGGGGGCCAACGTCCTGACTTTC.

The gene calls are TRBV3-1 (or the pseudogene TRBV3-2) and TRBJ2-1, with 10 bases matching TRBD2. The junction had 5 bases not matched to a gene; V was cut back by 0 bases and J by 0 bases. CDR1 LGHDT and CDR2 YNNKEL come from the germline V gene (reference sequence). The CDR3 is 18 amino acids. CDR3 sequence reads: CASSQEASGRHSYNEQFF. Written as DNA, the CDR3 is TGTGCCAGCAGCCAAGAGGCTAGCGGGAGACACTCCTACAATGAGCAGTTCTTC.

The rearrangement uses TRBV19 and TRBJ2-7; D possibly corresponds to TRBD1 (6 bases). V was pared by 4 bases and J by 1 base, with 11 bases between. CDR3 length: 14 residues. The germline gives CDR1 LNHDA, CDR2 SQIVND (reference sequence). Written as DNA, the CDR3 is TGTGCCAGTAGTAACACAGGGTATTCCTACGAGCAGTACTTC. This gives the protein CASSNTGYSYEQYF.

The genes are TRBV3-1 (or the pseudogene TRBV3-2) and TRBJ2-7; tentative D call: TRBD2 (6 bases). CDR1 and CDR2 (germline): LGHDT, YNNKEL (reference sequence). The CDR3 totals 14 residues. Deletions cut 2 bases from V and 2 bases from J, with 10 bases between. CDR3 amino acids: CASSQQGLPYEQYF. CDR3 nucleotide sequence: TGTGCCAGCAGCCAACAGGGACTTCCCTACGAGCAGTACTTC.

The chain employs TRBV6-2 or TRBV6-3 and TRBJ1-5; 9 bases agree with TRBD1. The CDR3 length is 19 residues. The germline V gene has CDR1 MNHEY and CDR2 SVGEGT. The ends lost 5 bases at V and 6 bases at J; junction bases unmatched: 20. This CDR3 is CASSPPHTGGTGRGQPQHF. CDR3 DNA: TGTGCCAGCAGTCCCCCTCATACAGGCGGGACAGGGCGAGGTCAGCCCCAGCATTTT.